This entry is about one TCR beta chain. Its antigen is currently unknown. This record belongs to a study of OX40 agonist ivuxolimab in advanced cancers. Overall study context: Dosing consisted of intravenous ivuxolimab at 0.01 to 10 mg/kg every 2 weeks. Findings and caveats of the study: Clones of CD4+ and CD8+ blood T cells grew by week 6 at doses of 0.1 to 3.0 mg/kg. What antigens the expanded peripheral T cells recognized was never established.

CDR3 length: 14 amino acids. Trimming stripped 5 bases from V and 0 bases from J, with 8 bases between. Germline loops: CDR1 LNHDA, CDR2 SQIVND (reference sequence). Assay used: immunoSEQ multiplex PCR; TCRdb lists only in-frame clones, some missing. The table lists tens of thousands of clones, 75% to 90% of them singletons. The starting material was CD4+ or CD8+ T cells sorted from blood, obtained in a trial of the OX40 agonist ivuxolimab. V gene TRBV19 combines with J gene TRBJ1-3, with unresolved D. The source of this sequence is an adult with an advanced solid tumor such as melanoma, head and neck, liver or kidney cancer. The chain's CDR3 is CASSLPSSGNTIYF. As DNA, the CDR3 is TGTGCCAGTAGTTTACCATCCTCTGGAAACACCATATATTTT. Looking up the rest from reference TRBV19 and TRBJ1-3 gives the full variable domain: DGGITQSPKYLFRKEGQNVTLSCEQNLNHDAMYWYRQDPGQGLRLIYYSQIVNDFQKGDIAEGYSVSREKKESFPLTVTSAQKNPTAFYLCASSLPSSGNTIYFGEGSWLTVV.